One sample yielded the 2 T cell receptor beta chains listed below, sequenced in a study of CD8 T cells in Susac syndrome. RNA, at roughly 0.5 to 1 ug, was reverse transcribed with random hexamers. A single record per CDR3 protein comes from TCRdb applying MiXCR to the immunoSEQ multiplex PCR reads. The sample has roughly 84,000 distinct CDR3 sequences, around 96% seen once; the top ten hold approximately 0.39%. The sequencing sample was made of CD8+ T cells from PBMCs. The receptors originated from a human donor with Susac syndrome.

This chain joins TRBV5-6 and TRBJ1-2; 12 nucleotides align to TRBD1. V was clipped by 4 bases and J by 4 bases; unmatched bases: 5. This CDR3 is built from 15 residues. Per the germline V gene, CDR1 is SGHDT and CDR2 is YYEEEE. CDR3 sequence (DNA): TGTGCCAGCAGCGTGGGACAGGGGGCCTTCTATGGCTACACCTTC. As protein: CASSVGQGAFYGYTF. Drawing the rest from reference TRBV5-6 and TRBJ1-2, the complete variable domain is DAGVTQSPTHLIKTRGQQVTLRCSPKSGHDTVSWYQQALGQGPQFIFQYYEEEERQRGNFPDRFSGHQFPNYSSELNVNALLLGDSALYLCASSVGQGAFYGYTFGSGTRLTVV.

This rearrangement joins TRBV7-3 to TRBJ1-6; TRBD1 agrees at 8 bases. Germline assignment: CDR1 SGHTA and CDR2 FQGTGA. V trimming: 5 bases; J trimming: 4 bases; junction bases outside the gene matches: 1. The length of the CDR3 is 14 residues. Here the CDR3 reads CASSRQGYNSPLHF. The DNA of the CDR3 is TGTGCCAGCAGCCGACAGGGGTATAATTCACCCCTCCACTTT.